The clone carrying this TCR beta chain was picked up a small number of times. The antigen is not known. Trimming at V came to 3 bases and at J to 11 bases, leaving 14 bases not matched to a gene. This CDR3 is 15 amino acids long. Germline V CDR1 and CDR2: SGHDT, YYEEEE. Semi-nested PCR with Nested Universal Primer A followed constant-region reverse priming of full-length variable regions. TCRdb redid the calling of the 5' RACE reads with MiXCR, one entry per CDR3 protein. The sample consists of approximately 40,000 distinct CDR3 sequences, 22% of them appearing once. General study findings and limits: In terms of TCR gene usage, tumor memory CD4+ T cells clustered together with blood and lymph node memory CD4+ cells, as well as with lymph node naive CD4+ cells. Tumor Treg TCRs overlapped most with tumor naive CD4+ cells.

Cells sorted as Tregs were CD4+, CD25+ and CD127-/low. The chain joins TRBV5-6 to TRBJ2-5; TRBD2 matches at 9 bases. The sequenced sample consisted of Tregs sorted from blood. The sequence was obtained from a female donor with breast cancer. CDR3 DNA: TGTGCCAGCAGCTCAACACCAACAGGACTAGCGTTTCAGTACTTC. Protein sequence: CASSSTPTGLAFQYF. The entire variable domain, with the rest obtained from reference TRBV5-6 and TRBJ2-5, is as follows: DAGVTQSPTHLIKTRGQQVTLRCSPKSGHDTVSWYQQALGQGPQFIFQYYEEEERQRGNFPDRFSGHQFPNYSSELNVNALLLGDSALYLCASSSTPTGLAFQYFGPGTRLLVL.